This T cell receptor (beta chain) derives from a study of CD8 T cells in Susac syndrome. V was clipped by 2 bases and J by 0 bases, with 22 bases between them. The CDR3 consists of 19 residues. In blood CD8+ and CD4+ T cells, TCR beta underwent sequencing. It was negative isolation that provided the CD8+ and CD4+ T cells, whereas TEMRA cells were enriched by FACS. An amount of RNA that ranged from 0.5 to 1 ug was reverse transcribed with random hexamers. With immunoSEQ multiplex PCR, TCR beta CDR3 was amplified across 54 Vbeta and 13 Jbeta. TCRdb itself ran the immunoSEQ multiplex PCR reads through MiXCR, one entry per CDR3 protein. The sample has 50,000 to 65,000 distinct CDR3 sequences; around 94% are singletons.

The sequence derives from a human donor in good health. The sequencing sample was made of CD8+ T cells from PBMCs. This rearrangement joins TRBV23-1 to TRBJ1-2; TRBD1 might be the D (6 bases). TRBV23-1 is identified as an open reading frame with a role that is uncertain. Here the CDR3 DNA reads TGCGCCAGCAGTCAAAAAAATGGACAGATACAAAAGCCTAACTATGGCTACACCTTC. It specifies CASSQKNGQIQKPNYGYTF.